The next 28 T cell receptor beta chains were all read from a single sample in a study of vaccination and CD4 T cells after COVID-19. These receptors lack a known antigen. Treatment noted: approximately 10-day PBMC culture with coronavirus spike peptide pools or control peptides (ViraFEST assay). Sequence data for DNA of cultured CD4+ T cells were generated by the Oncomine TCR Beta short-read assay. In TCRdb, the PCR reads were re-called with MiXCR into one record per CDR3 protein. This table holds over 15,000 distinct CDR3 sequences, roughly two fifths found once. This specimen was CD4+ T cells from blood, cultured in vitro, taken before SARS-CoV-2 vaccination. The receptor source for this set is a human donor who had recovered from COVID-19.

This clonotype is labeled large. This chain joins TRBV30 and TRBJ1-6; the match to TRBD1 covers 9 bases. With V trimmed by 5 bases and J by 9 bases, 8 bases remained unmatched. Germline CDR1 GTSNPN, CDR2 SVGIG (reference sequence). This CDR3 is 14 amino acids long. The CDR3 region has the DNA TGTGCCTGGCGCCAACAGGGGGCTGGTTCACCCCTCCACTTT. Translating it yields CAWRQQGAGSPLHF.

The chain combines TRBV7-2 with TRBJ2-3; 8 nucleotides match TRBD1. Germline loops: CDR1 SGHTA, CDR2 FQGNSA. V was clipped by 2 bases and J by 2 bases; unmatched bases: 3. The length of the CDR3 is 15 residues. CDR3 DNA: TGTGCCAGCAGCTTACAGGGGGCTTTCACAGATACGCAGTATTTT. It specifies CASSLQGAFTDTQYF.

The chain links TRBV2 to TRBJ2-1; D gene unclear. The CDR3 is made up of 10 amino acids. Trimming removed 2 bases at V and 8 bases at J, with 1 base between. The germline V gene encodes CDR1 SNHLY and CDR2 FYNNEI. The CDR3 loop is CASSEYEQFF. The CDR3 DNA reads as TGTGCCAGCAGTGAATATGAGCAGTTCTTC.

The gene calls are TRBV5-1 and TRBJ2-7; no clear D. Germline lookup yields CDR1 SGHRS and CDR2 YFSETQ. V shed 1 base and J shed 2 bases, with 10 bases lying between them. CDR3 length: 14 amino acids. CDR3 DNA sequence: TGCGCCAGCAGCTTGAGAACGGACCCCTACGAGCAGTACTTC. Translated: CASSLRTDPYEQYF.

The genes are TRBV19 and TRBJ2-7; TRBD1 matches 9 bases. V was pared by 6 bases and J by 0 bases, with 9 bases of the junction left unmatched. Germline CDR1 LNHDA, CDR2 SQIVND (reference sequence). The CDR3 is 16 residues long. The CDR3 sequence: CASSAGTGLVSYEQYF. For the CDR3, the DNA is TGTGCCAGTAGCGCCGGGACAGGGCTTGTCTCCTACGAGCAGTACTTC.

The rearrangement links TRBV7-8 to TRBJ1-3; TRBD1 matches 9 bases. The CDR3 consists of 15 residues. From germline, CDR1 is SGHVS and CDR2 FQNEAQ. The V gene end was trimmed by 5 bases and the J gene end by 4 bases; junction bases not matched to a gene: 6. The DNA for the CDR3 is TGTGCCAGCAGCCCCAGGACAGGGGTCGGAAACACCATATATTTT. Translated, it gives CASSPRTGVGNTIYF. The variable domain in full, with the rest retrieved from reference TRBV7-8 and TRBJ1-3, is GAGVSQSPRYKVAKRGQDVALRCDPISGHVSLFWYQQALGQGPEFLTYFQNEAQLDKSGLPSDRFFAERPEGSVSTLKIQRTQQEDSAVYLCASSPRTGVGNTIYFGEGSWLTVV.

This clonotype was counted between two and nine times. This rearrangement joins TRBV7-3 to TRBJ1-1; TRBD1 might be the D (6 bases). CDR3 length: 14 amino acids. Trimming shortened V by 2 bases and J by 4 bases, and 11 bases separated the two germline ends. In germline, CDR1 is SGHTA, CDR2 FQGTGA. Here the CDR3 reads CASSLQGSGTEAFF. The CDR3 coding sequence is TGTGCCAGCAGCTTACAGGGGTCGGGCACTGAAGCTTTCTTT.

The chain combines TRBV6-1 with TRBJ2-3, with TRBD1 matching over 9 bases. CDR3 length: 16 amino acids. The germline gives CDR1 MNHNS, CDR2 SASEGT. Trimming took 4 bases from V and 3 from J; bases not matched to a gene: 8. In DNA form, the CDR3 reads TGTGCCAGCAGTGTTGAGGGGACAGGGATAACAGATACGCAGTATTTT. This sequence encodes CASSVEGTGITDTQYF.

This clonotype was counted between two and nine times. V is TRBV29-1 and J is TRBJ2-3; D call uncertain. CDR3 size: 10 residues. V was pared by 6 bases and J by 3 bases, with 4 bases between. Per the germline V gene, CDR1 is SQVTM and CDR2 is ANQGSEA. CDR3 region: CSVGTDTQYF. In DNA, the CDR3 is TGCAGCGTCGGGACAGATACGCAGTATTTT.

This chain links TRBV5-5 with TRBJ2-1, with TRBD1 matching over 9 bases. The CDR3 loop spans 16 amino acids. J was trimmed by 4 bases and V by 4 bases; bases with no gene match: 9. Germline CDR1 is SGHKS and CDR2 is YYEKEE (reference sequence). The CDR3 region is CASSGGQGLGYNEQFF. Here the CDR3 DNA reads TGTGCCAGCAGCGGGGGACAGGGTTTGGGGTACAATGAGCAGTTCTTC.

The V and J genes are TRBV20-1 and TRBJ1-6; unclear D gene. Germline CDR1 is DFQATT and CDR2 is SNEGSKA (reference sequence). Trimming removed 3 bases from V and 0 bases from J, with 9 bases in between. CDR3 size: 15 residues. The CDR3 DNA reads as TGCAGTGCTAGTTTCGGGAGCTCCTATAATTCACCCCTCCACTTT. Protein: CSASFGSSYNSPLHF.

The gene calls are TRBV28 and TRBJ2-2, with 16 positions matching TRBD2. Germline CDR1 is MDHEN and CDR2 is SYDVKM. The V gene end was trimmed by 8 bases and the J gene end by 6 bases; junction bases not matched to a gene: 6. The CDR3 runs 16 residues. CDR3 sequence: CASGYGTSGRAGELFF. As DNA, the CDR3 is TGTGCCAGCGGCTACGGGACTAGCGGGAGGGCCGGGGAGCTGTTTTTT.

The chain is built from TRBV6-2 or TRBV6-3 and TRBJ1-1; 7 bases align to TRBD1. The CDR3 covers 13 residues. CDR1 is MNHEY and CDR2 is SVGEGT in the germline V gene. Trimming at V came to 7 bases and at J to 1 base, leaving 3 bases not matched to a gene. The CDR3 loop is CASMGTENTEAFF. Here the CDR3 DNA reads TGTGCCAGCATGGGGACAGAGAACACTGAAGCTTTCTTT.

The V and J genes are TRBV6-5 and TRBJ1-1; D might be TRBD1 (6 bases). Germline CDR1 and CDR2: MNHEY and SVGAGI. The CDR3 runs to 15 residues. V lost 3 bases, J lost 1 base, and 12 bases lay in between. In DNA, the CDR3 is TGTGCCAGCAGTTATCGGAGGGGGAGGAACACTGAAGCTTTCTTT. It translates to CASSYRRGRNTEAFF.

This clonotype appeared a few times. The chain joins TRBV19 to TRBJ2-3; D ambiguous. Germline V gene lookup returns CDR1 LNHDA and CDR2 SQIVND (reference sequence). V was clipped by 6 bases and J by 0 bases, with 7 bases between them. This CDR3 spans 13 amino acids. The CDR3 is CASRSTSTDTQYF. CDR3 DNA sequence: TGTGCCAGTAGATCGACTAGCACAGATACGCAGTATTTT. Complete variable domain (other parts from reference TRBV19 and TRBJ2-3): DGGITQSPKYLFRKEGQNVTLSCEQNLNHDAMYWYRQDPGQGLRLIYYSQIVNDFQKGDIAEGYSVSREKKESFPLTVTSAQKNPTAFYLCASRSTSTDTQYFGPGTRLTVL.

The V gene is TRBV21-1, the J gene TRBJ2-2; the tabulated D call, TRBD2, remains unverified against the DNA. TRBV21-1 is a pseudogene. The CDR3 is 15 amino acids. The CDR3 coding sequence is TGTGCCAGCAGCAAAGTTCGAGGGTGCACCGGGGAGCTGTTTTTT. It specifies CASSKVRGCTGELFF.

The gene calls are TRBV15 and TRBJ1-5; D remains ambiguous. Deletions cut 0 bases from V and 7 bases from J, with 4 bases between. CDR3 size: 12 residues. Germline-derived CDR1 and CDR2 are LNHNV and YYDKDF (reference sequence). CDR3 residues: CATSRDEQPQHF. As DNA, the CDR3 is TGTGCCACCAGCAGAGATGAGCAGCCCCAGCATTTT.

For this clonotype: This may stem from a read error, because a much larger clone lies one nucleotide away. The chain links TRBV12-3 or TRBV12-4 to TRBJ1-1; 7 bases agree with TRBD1. CDR3 length: 13 residues. The CDR3 is CACRPAGGTEAFF. CDR3 nucleotides: TGTGCCTGCAGGCCCGCAGGGGGCACTGAAGCTTTCTTT.

This clonotype was counted a few times. The chain links TRBV20-1 to TRBJ1-2; D is possibly TRBD1 (5 bases). The CDR3 consists of 13 residues. Germline V gene data show CDR1 as DFQATT and CDR2 as SNEGSKA (reference sequence). Trimming pared 5 bases from V and 1 base from J, leaving 11 bases between. CDR3 in DNA: TGCAGTGCTCCTCTGAGGGGTAACTATGGCTACACCTTC. Amino acid sequence: CSAPLRGNYGYTF.

V usage is TRBV27 and J usage is TRBJ1-3; D may be TRBD1 (5 bases). CDR3 size: 15 residues. The ends were cut back, 10 bases at V and 3 bases at J, with 19 bases in the middle. Germline-derived CDR1 and CDR2 are MNHEY and SMNVEV (reference sequence). CDR3 residues: CANVKPGRRGNTIYF. The DNA for the CDR3 is TGTGCCAATGTTAAGCCGGGACGGCGTGGAAACACCATATATTTT.

This clonotype was seen only a few times. The CDR3 loop reads CATSSVPLQGYSYGYTF. The CDR3 DNA sequence: TGTGCCACCAGCAGTGTACCCCTGCAGGGTTACTCCTATGGCTACACCTTC. V and J are TRBV15 and TRBJ1-2; tentatively, D is TRBD1 (5 bases). This CDR3 contains 17 residues. Trimming removed 3 bases from V and 4 bases from J, with 21 bases in between. From germline, CDR1 is LNHNV and CDR2 YYDKDF (reference sequence).

This chain connects TRBV6-1 to TRBJ1-2; TRBD1 matches at 7 bases. The CDR3 spans 13 residues. Unmatched junction bases numbered 2, after V lost 5 bases and J lost 2 bases. Germline loops: CDR1 MNHNS, CDR2 SASEGT. The CDR3 sequence: CASSMGQNYGYTF. CDR3 sequence (DNA): TGTGCCAGCAGTATGGGACAGAACTATGGCTACACCTTC.

The chain joins TRBV24-1 to TRBJ1-2, with TRBD1 as a possible D gene (6 bases). This CDR3 region has 13 residues. Germline lookup yields CDR1 KGHDR and CDR2 SFDVKD. V lost 3 bases and J lost 8, with 12 bases in between. The CDR3 is CATSDRLGGGYTF. DNA of the CDR3: TGTGCCACCAGTGATCGTCTCGGGGGCGGCTACACCTTC.

The gene calls are TRBV12-3 or TRBV12-4 and TRBJ2-7; tentatively, D is TRBD2 (6 bases). CDR3 length: 16 residues. V lost 6 bases, J lost 6 bases, and 24 bases lay in between. The CDR3 loop is CASSDPGAGRISEQYF. The CDR3 coding sequence is TGTGCCAGCAGCGACCCTGGGGCGGGACGGATATCCGAGCAGTACTTC.

By frequency in the sample, this clonotype is medium-sized. This chain joins TRBV7-8 and TRBJ1-1; D remains unclear. The CDR3 extends over 13 amino acids. V was trimmed by 8 bases and J by 1 base, leaving 11 bases between them. The germline V gene has CDR1 SGHVS and CDR2 FQNEAQ. As DNA, the CDR3 is TGTGCCAGCGGAAGAATGACGAACACTGAAGCTTTCTTT. Translating it yields CASGRMTNTEAFF.

The genes are TRBV4-1 and TRBJ2-7, with TRBD2 matching 11 bases. Germline CDR1 MGHRA, CDR2 YSYEKL. Trimming at V came to 8 bases and at J to 3 bases, leaving 6 bases not matched to a gene. This CDR3 is built from 14 residues. The CDR3 here is CASAKLAGVYEQYF. Written as DNA, the CDR3 is TGCGCCAGCGCAAAACTAGCGGGAGTCTACGAGCAGTACTTC.

This sequence joins TRBV28 and TRBJ1-5; D not certain. Trimming stripped 5 bases from V and 5 bases from J, with 10 bases between. CDR3 length: 13 amino acids. CDR1 is MDHEN, CDR2 SYDVKM, per germline. CDR3 coding DNA: TGTGCCAGCAGTACTAATAAGTATCAGCCCCAGCATTTT. The encoded protein is CASSTNKYQPQHF.

The genes are TRBV27 and TRBJ1-6; D remains ambiguous. The CDR3 totals 13 residues. Germline CDR1 MNHEY, CDR2 SMNVEV (reference sequence). V was shortened by 8 bases and J by 9 bases, with 14 bases between the two germline ends. The CDR3 DNA reads TGTGCCAGCGCCGAGTCCTCCGGTTCACCCCTCCACTTT. Translating gives CASAESSGSPLHF.